This T cell receptor beta chain was documented in a study of blood T cells in healthy people across ages. Study-level points and caveats: Leaving the PBMCs unsorted stopped any conclusive comparison of naive versus antigen-experienced cells.

This CDR3 has 13 residues. The germline CDR1 and CDR2 sequences are SGHNT and YENEEA. Germline trimming cut 5 bases from V and 4 bases from J; bases unmatched to any gene: 4. Using a J-beta primer mix together with a sample-barcoded 5' primer, a second PCR was run for roughly 6 to 12 cycles. TCRdb reprocessed the 5' RACE reads with MiXCR, giving one entry per CDR3 protein. Altogether roughly 1,500,000 distinct CDR3 sequences are present, roughly 40% being singletons, with the ten largest covering 7% to 9.5%. As for this clonotype: Antigen specificity is unknown.

The TCR comes from a woman in her late teens or twenties in good health. Specimen: blood. J is TRBJ1-1 and V is TRBV11-3; 7 bases line up with TRBD1. The CDR3 spells CASSAHRGTEAFF. The CDR3 coding sequence is TGTGCCAGCAGCGCCCACAGGGGCACTGAAGCTTTCTTT. The full variable domain, completed using reference TRBV11-3 and TRBJ1-1, is EAGVVQSPRYKIIEKKQPVAFWCNPISGHNTLYWYLQNLGQGPELLIRYENEEAVDDSQLPKDRFSAERLKGVDSTLKIQPAELGDSAVYLCASSAHRGTEAFFGQGTRLTVV.